This entry is about one T cell receptor beta chain. The record originates from a study of T-cell reconstitution after alpha-beta-depleted transplantation in children. Using unique molecular identifiers, the investigators prepared the TCRbeta library. One entry per CDR3 protein results from TCRdb running MiXCR on the PCR reads. The data hold some 590,000 distinct CDR3 sequences, with roughly a tenth observed a single time. The V end lost 3 bases, the J end lost 3 bases, and 9 bases lay between the germline ends. The CDR3 is 14 amino acids. From germline, CDR1 is LNHNV and CDR2 YYDKDF (reference sequence).

The chain carries TRBV15 and TRBJ2-1, with unresolved D. This clonotype was obtained from a human donor who donated a stem cell graft to a child with acute myeloid leukemia. This specimen consisted of PBMCs from the stem cell graft donor, obtained from the stem cell graft. CDR3 in amino acids: CATSSGTDYNEQFF. The CDR3 DNA is TGTGCCACCAGCAGCGGAACGGACTACAATGAGCAGTTCTTC.